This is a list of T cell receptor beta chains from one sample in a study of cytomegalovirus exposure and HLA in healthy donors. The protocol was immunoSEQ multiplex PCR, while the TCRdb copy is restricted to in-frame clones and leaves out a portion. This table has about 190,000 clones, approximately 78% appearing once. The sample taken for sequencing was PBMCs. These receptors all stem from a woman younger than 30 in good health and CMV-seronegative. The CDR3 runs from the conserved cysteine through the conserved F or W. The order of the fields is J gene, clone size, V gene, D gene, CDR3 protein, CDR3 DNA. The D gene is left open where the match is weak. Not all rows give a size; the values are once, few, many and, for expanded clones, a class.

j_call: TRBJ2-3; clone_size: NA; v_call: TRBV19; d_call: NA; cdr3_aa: CASSTDRSTDTQYF; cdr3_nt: TGTGCCAGTAGTACAGATAGAAGCACAGATACGCAGTATTTT
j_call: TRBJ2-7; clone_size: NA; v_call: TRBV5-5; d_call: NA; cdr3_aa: CASSGDWGRTEQYF; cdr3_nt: TGTGCCAGCAGCGGGGACTGGGGGAGGACCGAGCAGTACTTC
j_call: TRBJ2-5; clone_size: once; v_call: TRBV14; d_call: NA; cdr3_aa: CASSQGRGETQYF; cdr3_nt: TGTGCCAGCAGCCAAGGCAGGGGAGAGACCCAGTACTTC
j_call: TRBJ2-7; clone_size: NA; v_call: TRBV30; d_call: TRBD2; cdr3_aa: CAGSGGSYEQYF; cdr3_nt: TGTGCTGGGTCTGGCGGGAGTTACGAGCAGTACTTC
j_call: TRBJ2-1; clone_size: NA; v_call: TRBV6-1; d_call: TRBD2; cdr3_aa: CASRTSGKYNEQFF; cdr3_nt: TGTGCCAGCCGGACTAGCGGGAAGTACAATGAGCAGTTCTTC
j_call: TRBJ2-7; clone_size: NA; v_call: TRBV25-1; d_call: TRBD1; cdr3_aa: CASRGTGGQVIYEQYF; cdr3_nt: TGTGCCAGCAGAGGTACAGGGGGACAGGTTATCTACGAGCAGTACTTC
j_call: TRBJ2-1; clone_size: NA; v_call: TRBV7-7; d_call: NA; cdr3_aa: CASSLTSGAPSSYNEQFF; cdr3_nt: TGTGCCAGCAGCTTAACGTCCGGAGCACCCAGCTCCTACAATGAGCAGTTCTTC
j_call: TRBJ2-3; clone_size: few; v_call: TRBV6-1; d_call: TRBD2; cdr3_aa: CASSVVSGGRDTQYF; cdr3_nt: TGTGCCAGCAGTGTAGTTAGCGGGGGGAGAGATACGCAGTATTTT
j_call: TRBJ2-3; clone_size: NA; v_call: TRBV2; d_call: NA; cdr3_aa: CASSDRHLIATDTQYF; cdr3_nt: TGTGCCAGCAGTGACAGGCATCTTATTGCCACAGATACGCAGTATTTT
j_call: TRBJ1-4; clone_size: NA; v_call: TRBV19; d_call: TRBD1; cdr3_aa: CASSHVPGQGDEKLFF; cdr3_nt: TGTGCCAGTAGTCACGTTCCGGGACAGGGGGATGAAAAACTGTTTTTT
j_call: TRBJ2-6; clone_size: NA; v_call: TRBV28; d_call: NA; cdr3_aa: CASSPGTFDASGANVLTF; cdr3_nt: TGTGCCAGCAGTCCCGGGACATTCGACGCCTCTGGGGCCAACGTCCTGACTTTC
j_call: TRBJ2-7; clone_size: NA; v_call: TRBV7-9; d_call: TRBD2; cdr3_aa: CASSRWRELYF; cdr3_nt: TGTGCCAGCAGCCGTTGGCGGGAGCTGTACTTC
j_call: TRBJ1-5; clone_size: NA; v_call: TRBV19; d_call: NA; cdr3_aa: CASSILPEQPQHF; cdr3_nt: TGTGCCAGTAGTATATTACCGGAGCAGCCCCAGCATTTT
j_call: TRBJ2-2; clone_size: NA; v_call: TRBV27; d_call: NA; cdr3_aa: CASSAYATPPNTGELFF; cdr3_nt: TGTGCCAGCAGTGCCTACGCCACGCCACCAAACACCGGGGAGCTGTTTTTT
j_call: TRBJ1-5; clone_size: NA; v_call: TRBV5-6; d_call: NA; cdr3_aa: CASSWGTASNQPQHF; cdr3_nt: TGTGCCAGCAGCTGGGGCACAGCTAGCAATCAGCCCCAGCATTTT
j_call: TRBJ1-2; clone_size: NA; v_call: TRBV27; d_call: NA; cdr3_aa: CASSFGTSGGYTF; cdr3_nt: TGTGCCAGCAGTTTTGGGACAAGCGGTGGCTACACCTTC
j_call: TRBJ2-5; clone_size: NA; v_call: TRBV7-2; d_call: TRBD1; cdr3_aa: CASSYGQGETQYF; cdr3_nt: TGTGCCAGCAGCTACGGACAGGGAGAGACCCAGTACTTC
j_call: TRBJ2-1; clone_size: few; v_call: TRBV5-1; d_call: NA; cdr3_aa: CASSFAGDNEQFF; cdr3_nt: TGCGCCAGCAGCTTTGCAGGGGACAATGAGCAGTTCTTC
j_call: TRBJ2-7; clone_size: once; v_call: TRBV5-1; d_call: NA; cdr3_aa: CASSPAGTRSYEQYF; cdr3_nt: TGCGCCAGCAGCCCCGCCGGGACACGCTCCTACGAGCAGTACTTC